The 16 T cell receptor beta chains listed next were all sequenced from one sample in a study of beta chain features in type 1 diabetes. The study reverse transcribed the entire isolated RNA, so it sequenced expressed TCRB transcripts. Data came from immunoSEQ multiplex PCR; TCRdb stores just in-frame clones and leaves some out. Seen here are some 400,000 clones, more than 13% observed once, and the top ten hold 0.019%. The sample was naive CD4+ T cells from blood. Receptors were obtained from a woman aged 18-29 years in good health.

In the case of this clone: The junction departs from the called germline gene at one end, perhaps through a read error. The V and J genes are TRBV7-2 and TRBJ2-2; D perhaps matches TRBD2 (6 bases). This CDR3 comprises 15 residues. Per the germline V gene, CDR1 is SGHTA and CDR2 is FQGNSA. DNA of the CDR3: TGTGCCAGCAGATTAGGATGGCGGGGCACCGGGGAGCTGTTTTTT. Protein product: CASRLGWRGTGELFF.

This clone has only a few counts. The J gene is TRBJ2-7, the V gene TRBV18, with TRBD1 matching 8 bases. The CDR3 runs to 16 residues. The V segment lost 3 bases and the J segment 0 bases; nucleotides outside the gene matches: 7. Germline lookup yields CDR1 KGHSH and CDR2 LQKENI. CDR3 in amino acids: CASSPIQTGASYEQYF. The CDR3 coding sequence is TGTGCCAGCTCACCCATCCAGACAGGGGCCTCCTACGAGCAGTACTTC.

This clone was detected only a few times. The rearrangement joins TRBV28 to TRBJ2-3, with D possibly TRBD2 on 6 matching bases. Trimming removed 5 bases at V and 5 bases at J, with 14 bases between. The CDR3 runs to 14 residues. Germline-derived CDR1 and CDR2 are MDHEN and SYDVKM. The CDR3 sequence: CASSQPDGGDTQYF. The CDR3 DNA is TGTGCCAGCAGTCAACCTGACGGGGGAGATACGCAGTATTTT.

The chain carries TRBV4-3 and TRBJ2-5; 9 bases are a match to TRBD2. The V segment lost 2 bases and the J segment 5 bases; nucleotides outside the gene matches: 15. This CDR3 contains 18 residues. Germline CDR1 LGHNA, CDR2 YSLEER. CDR3 protein: CASSQHVPGLADVETQYF. The DNA for the CDR3 is TGCGCCAGCAGCCAACACGTCCCGGGACTAGCCGATGTGGAGACCCAGTACTTC.

The rearrangement links TRBV2 to TRBJ1-2; 9 bases align to TRBD1. V shed 6 bases and J 8 bases; nucleotides not matched to a gene: 7. Germline V gene lookup returns CDR1 SNHLY and CDR2 FYNNEI. The CDR3 is 13 amino acids. CDR3: CASRIRTGDGYTF. As DNA, the CDR3 is TGTGCCAGCAGAATACGGACAGGGGACGGCTACACCTTC.

The chain has TRBV7-9 and TRBJ1-1, with no clear D. The CDR3 covers 12 residues. Trimming stripped 5 bases from V and 4 bases from J, with 8 bases between. The V gene's germline CDR1 is SEHNR and CDR2 FQNEAQ (reference sequence). CDR3 in amino acids: CASSIWATEAFF. DNA of the CDR3: TGTGCCAGCAGCATCTGGGCCACTGAAGCTTTCTTT. The variable domain in full, with the rest retrieved from reference TRBV7-9 and TRBJ1-1, is DTGVSQNPRHKITKRGQNVTFRCDPISEHNRLYWYRQTLGQGPEFLTYFQNEAQLEKSRLLSDRFSAERPKGSFSTLEIQRTEQGDSAMYLCASSIWATEAFFGQGTRLTVV.

This clone has a handful of counts. The rearrangement joins TRBV4-3 to TRBJ2-1; 13 positions match TRBD2. The CDR3 has 17 amino acids. The germline V gene encodes CDR1 LGHNA and CDR2 YSLEER. The junction had 8 bases not matched to a gene; V was cut back by 0 bases and J by 9 bases. The CDR3 reads CASSQDVGLAGVSEQFF. CDR3 sequence (DNA): TGCGCCAGCAGCCAAGATGTCGGACTAGCGGGAGTATCTGAGCAGTTCTTC.

This clone was observed a few times. This chain uses TRBV6-6 with TRBJ2-7; perhaps TRBD2 as D (6 bases). Germline CDR1 MNHNY, CDR2 SVGAGI (reference sequence). Trimming stripped 5 bases from V and 2 bases from J, with 16 bases between. The CDR3 length is 15 residues. CDR3 amino acids: CASSARGRRAYEQYF. The CDR3 DNA reads TGTGCCAGCAGTGCCCGGGGGAGGAGGGCCTACGAGCAGTACTTC.

The V gene is TRBV6-5, the J gene TRBJ2-3; no firm D call. The CDR3 covers 12 residues. Germline CDR1 reads MNHEY; CDR2 reads SVGAGI. V gave up 5 bases and J gave up 10 bases, with 13 bases separating them. The DNA of the CDR3 is TGTGCCAGCAGTGATATGTCCTACTCGCAGTATTTT. This sequence encodes CASSDMSYSQYF.

This chain joins TRBV25-1 and TRBJ2-7; 10 nucleotides match TRBD2. The CDR3 contains 14 residues. V shed 4 bases and J 6 bases; nucleotides not matched to a gene: 6. CDR1 and CDR2 (germline): MGHDK, SYGVNS. CDR3 in amino acids: CASSAPGTSVEQYF. The CDR3 region has the DNA TGTGCCAGCAGTGCCCCCGGGACTAGCGTCGAGCAGTACTTC.

V gene TRBV5-1 combines with J gene TRBJ2-7; 7 bases fit TRBD1. The CDR3 extends over 15 amino acids. CDR1 SGHRS and CDR2 YFSETQ come from the germline V gene. V shed 4 bases, J shed 3 bases, and the junction held 10 bases outside the gene matches. CDR3 bases: TGCGCCAGCAGCCGAGGGACAGCAACCATCTACGAGCAGTACTTC. It specifies CASSRGTATIYEQYF.

This clone was seen only once. V gene TRBV28 combines with J gene TRBJ2-5; TRBD2 matches at 7 bases. V lost 2 bases and J lost 10; bases outside the gene matches: 22. From germline, CDR1 is MDHEN and CDR2 SYDVKM. This CDR3 is 18 amino acids long. DNA of the CDR3: TGTGCCAGCAGTTTAAGTGTAAGGACTAGGACGGAACGTAGGGGCCAGTACTTC. Protein sequence: CASSLSVRTRTERRGQYF.

The chain recombines TRBV5-6 with TRBJ1-2; maybe TRBD1 (5 bases). This CDR3 comprises 16 residues. Germline V CDR1 and CDR2: SGHDT, YYEEEE. V was trimmed by 4 bases and J by 6 bases, leaving 22 bases between them. CDR3 amino acids: CASSLRGWWGGDGYTF. The CDR3 DNA reads TGTGCCAGCAGCCTCCGCGGATGGTGGGGCGGAGATGGCTACACCTTC.

This rearrangement joins TRBV30 to TRBJ1-4; 9 bases fit TRBD1. CDR1 and CDR2 (germline): GTSNPN, SVGIG (reference sequence). This CDR3 spans 13 amino acids. The V gene end was trimmed by 4 bases and the J gene end by 8 bases; junction bases not matched to a gene: 5. The CDR3 DNA follows: TGTGCCTGGAACGGACAGGGGAAAGAAAAACTGTTTTTT. Its protein is CAWNGQGKEKLFF.

This clone was seen more than once but under ten times. This chain uses TRBV7-9 with TRBJ1-4, with D possibly matching TRBD1 (5 bases). This CDR3 contains 14 residues. Per the germline V gene, CDR1 is SEHNR and CDR2 is FQNEAQ (reference sequence). V was clipped by 5 bases and J by 5 bases, with 12 bases between them. The chain's CDR3 is CASSIDSSNEKLFF. CDR3 nucleotides: TGTGCCAGCAGCATCGACAGTAGCAATGAAAAACTGTTTTTT.

This rearrangement joins TRBV5-1 to TRBJ2-6; perhaps TRBD1 as D (5 bases). CDR3 length equals 16 residues. Germline V gene lookup returns CDR1 SGHRS and CDR2 YFSETQ. Trimming pared 4 bases from V and 2 bases from J, leaving 13 bases between. The CDR3 nucleotides are TGCGCCAGCAGCAGCTCTACAGGAACTGGGGCCAACGTCCTGACTTTC. Translating it yields CASSSSTGTGANVLTF.